This TCR beta chain was profiled in a study of T cell responses to AZD1222 COVID-19 vaccine. Study-wide background: Pooled samples include second doses given at about 4 or 12 weeks. Study outcomes and limitations: Donors skewed white British and female; clonal diversity was possibly underestimated. Increased Spike-specific TCR breadth and depth were observed after two AZD1222 doses. Baseline antibody screening turned up just a handful of seropositive AZD1222 recipients.

CDR3 length: 14 residues. The V gene's germline CDR1 is MNHEY and CDR2 SVGAGI. Trimming removed 7 bases at V and 3 bases at J, with 16 bases between. Clones were read by immunoSEQ multiplex PCR, and TCRdb kept only the in-frame ones, dropping some. Of about 140,000 clones listed, over 75% were seen once; the top ten hold 1.6%. Details on this clone: What it binds is unknown.

The input for sequencing was peripheral blood, taken on day 0 of AZD1222 vaccination. This sequence originates from an adult in good health. The genes are TRBV6-5 and TRBJ2-7; weak D call: TRBD1 (7 bases). CDR3 amino acids: CASTGSGGSYEQYF. The CDR3 DNA follows: TGTGCCAGCACAGGGTCAGGGGGGAGCTACGAGCAGTACTTC.